This TCR beta chain came from a study of cytomegalovirus exposure and HLA in healthy donors. This clone has just a few counts. The length of the CDR3 is 14 residues. Germline V gives CDR1 SGHRS, CDR2 YFSETQ. V was cut by 4 bases and J by 2 bases, with 12 bases left in between. The PCR ran on 60 Vbeta and 13 Jbeta primers. Assay used: immunoSEQ multiplex PCR; TCRdb lists only in-frame clones, some missing. The repertoire holds over 150,000 clones, with around 80% as singletons. The sequence was collected from a male donor in good health and CMV-seronegative. The genes are TRBV5-1 and TRBJ2-5, with D perhaps TRBD1 (6 bases). Sequencing input: PBMCs. The CDR3 nucleotides read TGCGCCAGCAGCCCAGCGACAGGACAAGAGACCCAGTACTTC. This gives the protein CASSPATGQETQYF. Complete variable domain (other parts from reference TRBV5-1 and TRBJ2-5): KAGVTQTPRYLIKTRGQQVTLSCSPISGHRSVSWYQQTPGQGLQFLFEYFSETQRNKGNFPGRFSGRQFSNSRSEMNVSTLELGDSALYLCASSPATGQETQYFGPGTRLLVL.